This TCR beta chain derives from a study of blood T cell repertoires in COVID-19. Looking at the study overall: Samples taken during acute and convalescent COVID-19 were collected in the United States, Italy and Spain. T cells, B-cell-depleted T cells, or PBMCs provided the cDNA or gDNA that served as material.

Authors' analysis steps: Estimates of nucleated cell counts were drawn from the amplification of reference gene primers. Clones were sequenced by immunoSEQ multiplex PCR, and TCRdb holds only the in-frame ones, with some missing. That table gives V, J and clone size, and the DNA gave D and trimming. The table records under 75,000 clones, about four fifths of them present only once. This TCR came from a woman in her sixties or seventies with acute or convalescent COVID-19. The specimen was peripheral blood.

CDR3 in DNA: TGTGCCAGCAGCTTAGAAGTAGCTACTCACCCCCTCCACTTT. Its protein product is CASSLEVATHPLHF. This chain joins TRBV5-4 and TRBJ1-6; D is undetermined. Trimming left V 2 bases short and J 13 bases short, with 16 bases between. CDR3 length: 14 residues. The germline V gene encodes CDR1 SGHNT and CDR2 YYREEE (reference sequence).